A single sample gave rise to the 21 T cell receptor beta chains below, sequenced in a study of blood T cell repertoires in COVID-19. Some clones are missing from TCRdb's copy, which holds only in-frame ones; the method was immunoSEQ multiplex PCR. This sample has over 150,000 clones, with 85% to 90% found just once. Sequenced sample: peripheral blood. The receptor source for this set is a man aged 55 to 70 with COVID-19, enrolled during active disease.

CDR3 nucleotide sequence: TGCGCCAGCAGCTTGGGCGGGGGCCAACCTAACGAGCAGTACTTC. Translated, it gives CASSLGGGQPNEQYF. V usage is TRBV5-1 and J usage is TRBJ2-7, with TRBD2 as a possible D gene (7 bases). The CDR3 spans 15 residues. V was clipped by 0 bases and J by 5 bases, with 15 bases between them. Germline CDR1 reads SGHRS; CDR2 reads YFSETQ.

The chain has TRBV19 and TRBJ1-6, with D hard to call. The V end lost 2 bases, the J end lost 0 bases, and 17 bases lay between the germline ends. The CDR3 contains 19 residues. Germline V gene lookup returns CDR1 LNHDA and CDR2 SQIVND (reference sequence). CDR3 amino acids: CASSIPSHFSSSYNSPLHF. The CDR3 DNA follows: TGTGCCAGTAGTATACCATCGCACTTTTCGAGCTCCTATAATTCACCCCTCCACTTT.

This clone was counted once. The V gene is TRBV19, the J gene TRBJ2-2; possibly TRBD1 for D (6 bases). The V gene lost 7 bases and the J gene lost 4 bases, with 13 bases spanning the gap. This CDR3 has 14 residues. CDR1 LNHDA and CDR2 SQIVND come from the germline V gene (reference sequence). CDR3 sequence reads: CASKVSGVTGELFF. CDR3 bases: TGTGCCAGTAAGGTGTCAGGGGTCACCGGGGAGCTGTTTTTT. Combining the CDR3 with reference TRBV19 and TRBJ2-2 gives the whole variable domain DGGITQSPKYLFRKEGQNVTLSCEQNLNHDAMYWYRQDPGQGLRLIYYSQIVNDFQKGDIAEGYSVSREKKESFPLTVTSAQKNPTAFYLCASKVSGVTGELFFGEGSRLTVL.

The chain combines TRBV28 with TRBJ1-5, with D tentatively TRBD1 (6 bases). CDR3 length equals 15 residues. Germline V gene data show CDR1 as MDHEN and CDR2 as SYDVKM. The V end was cut by 6 bases, the J end by 3 bases, with 15 bases between. Here the CDR3 reads CASRFMTGNNQPQHF. The DNA for the CDR3 is TGTGCCAGCAGGTTTATGACAGGAAACAATCAGCCCCAGCATTTT.

As regards this clone: The same CDR3 can be traced to other DNA sequences in this sample. This sequence joins TRBV10-3 and TRBJ1-1, with 8 bases matching TRBD1. After removal of 2 bases from V and 1 base from J, the junction contained 0 bases not matched to a gene. The germline CDR1 and CDR2 sequences are ENHRY and SYGVKD. This CDR3 is built from 14 residues. The CDR3, as DNA: TGTGCCATCAGTGAGGGACAGGGGAACACTGAAGCTTTCTTT. Residues: CAISEGQGNTEAFF.

This chain uses TRBV3-1 (or the pseudogene TRBV3-2) with TRBJ2-4, with unresolved D. CDR1 and CDR2 from the germline V gene are LGHDT and YNNKEL (reference sequence). Trimming removed 8 bases from V and 4 bases from J, with 15 bases in between. There are 14 residues in the CDR3. The CDR3 DNA reads TGTGCCAGCGGATCTTTGTTACAGAAAAACATTCAGTACTTC. Its translation: CASGSLLQKNIQYF.

V usage is TRBV18 and J usage is TRBJ2-3; the match to TRBD1 covers 7 bases. CDR1 and CDR2 (germline): KGHSH, LQKENI. V was pared by 5 bases and J by 2 bases, with 7 bases of the junction left unmatched. The CDR3 runs to 15 residues. CDR3 nucleotide sequence: TGTGCCAGCTCAGCGACAGGGATTCTCACAGATACGCAGTATTTT. Translated, it gives CASSATGILTDTQYF.

The chain is built from TRBV13 and TRBJ2-7; 7 bases fit TRBD1. V dropped 6 bases and J dropped 6; count of bases not matched to a gene: 8. The CDR3 runs 13 residues. The V gene's germline CDR1 is PRHDT and CDR2 FYEKMQ (reference sequence). The CDR3 DNA reads TGTGCCAGCAGGGATACAGGGGCTGGCGAGCAGTACTTC. Protein sequence: CASRDTGAGEQYF. The variable domain in full, completed from reference TRBV13 and TRBJ2-7, reads AAGVIQSPRHLIKEKRETATLKCYPIPRHDTVYWYQQGPGQDPQFLISFYEKMQSDKGSIPDRFSAQQFSDYHSELNMSSLELGDSALYFCASRDTGAGEQYFGPGTRLTVT.

CDR3 nucleotides: TGTGCCACCCGGGACACCGACGTTGGCTACACCTTC. This translates into CATRDTDVGYTF. This chain joins TRBV24-1 and TRBJ1-2; maybe TRBD1 (6 bases). Trimming removed 9 bases from V and 7 bases from J, with 14 bases in between. Germline-derived CDR1 and CDR2 are KGHDR and SFDVKD. CDR3 length: 12 amino acids.

This chain links TRBV9 with TRBJ2-2; the D gene is possibly TRBD1 (6 bases). CDR3 size: 16 residues. Trimming cost V 4 bases and J 0 bases, with 13 bases left between them. Per the germline V gene, CDR1 is SGDLS and CDR2 is YYNGEE. The CDR3 sequence: CASSHTGQPNTGELFF. CDR3 nucleotide sequence: TGTGCCAGCAGCCACACCGGACAGCCGAACACCGGGGAGCTGTTTTTT.

This chain links TRBV2 with TRBJ2-2, with D perhaps matching TRBD2 (5 bases). This CDR3 region has 13 residues. Trimming removed 2 bases at V and 7 bases at J, with 8 bases between. Germline values: CDR1 SNHLY, CDR2 FYNNEI. The CDR3 nucleotides are TGTGCCAGCAGTGAACGGGCGGGCGGGGAGCTGTTTTTT. It yields the protein CASSERAGGELFF.

This clone was recorded a few times. The junction shows a germline mismatch at one end, possibly a read error. The chain recombines TRBV7-9 with TRBJ1-5; D call uncertain. This CDR3 has 14 residues. Germline assignment: CDR1 SEHNR and CDR2 FQNEAQ (reference sequence). CDR3 DNA sequence: TGTGCCAGCAGCTTAGGGGCCCTCAATGAGCCCCAGCATTTT. This translates into CASSLGALNEPQHF. The full variable domain, with the rest looked up from reference TRBV7-9 and TRBJ1-5, is DTGVSQNPRHKITKRGQNVTFRCDPISEHNRLYWYRQTLGQGPEFLTYFQNEAQLEKSRLLSDRFSAERPKGSFSTLEIQRTEQGDSAMYLCASSLGALNEPQHFGDGTRLSIL.

This rearrangement joins TRBV28 to TRBJ1-3; D might be TRBD1 (5 bases). The germline V gene has CDR1 MDHEN and CDR2 SYDVKM. V was pared by 2 bases and J by 2 bases, with 10 bases between. The CDR3 totals 15 residues. The CDR3 DNA is TGTGCCAGCAGTTTAATCCAGGGTACTGGAAACACCATATATTTT. It encodes CASSLIQGTGNTIYF. The full variable domain, rest sourced from reference TRBV28 and TRBJ1-3, is DVKVTQSSRYLVKRTGEKVFLECVQDMDHENMFWYRQDPGLGLRLIYFSYDVKMKEKGDIPEGYSVSREKKERFSLILESASTNQTSMYLCASSLIQGTGNTIYFGEGSWLTVV.

The sample holds one count of this clone. V usage is TRBV20-1 and J usage is TRBJ2-5; D unresolved. There are 11 residues in the CDR3. Trimming took 7 bases from V and 2 from J, leaving 8 bases between them. Germline V gene sequence: CDR1 DFQATT, CDR2 SNEGSKA (reference sequence). CDR3 amino acids: CSVASQETQYF. CDR3 DNA sequence: TGCAGTGTGGCCTCTCAAGAGACCCAGTACTTC.

This chain joins TRBV29-1 and TRBJ1-2; 9 nucleotides agree with TRBD1. CDR3 length: 12 amino acids. The V gene's germline CDR1 is SQVTM and CDR2 ANQGSEA. Trimming removed 7 bases from V and 4 bases from J; junction bases left unmatched: 4. The CDR3 DNA reads TGCAGCGCGGGACAGGGCCCCTATGGCTACACCTTC. Protein: CSAGQGPYGYTF.

The gene calls are TRBV18 and TRBJ1-1; D gene ambiguous. V lost 3 bases and J 4 bases, leaving 12 bases between the germline ends. There are 14 residues in the CDR3. The germline gives CDR1 KGHSH, CDR2 LQKENI. CDR3 protein: CASSPDGRSTEAFF. DNA for the CDR3: TGTGCCAGCTCACCGGACGGGAGGAGCACTGAAGCTTTCTTT.

The chain couples TRBV4-1 to TRBJ1-2; TRBD1 is a possible D gene (5 bases). Deletions cut 3 bases from V and 8 bases from J, with 16 bases between. Per the germline V gene, CDR1 is MGHRA and CDR2 is YSYEKL. The CDR3 spans 14 residues. The CDR3 region has the DNA TGCGCCAGCAGCCATCTGGGCAGGGAGGACGGCTACACCTTC. Translating gives CASSHLGREDGYTF.

The chain joins TRBV20-1 to TRBJ2-1; TRBD2 matches at 8 bases. The CDR3 runs 16 residues. The germline V gene has CDR1 DFQATT and CDR2 SNEGSKA (reference sequence). J gave up 7 bases and V 3 bases, and 14 bases lay outside the gene matches. CDR3 in amino acids: CSASRADGGVKNEQFF. The CDR3 DNA sequence: TGCAGTGCTAGTCGAGCAGACGGGGGGGTAAAGAATGAGCAGTTCTTC.

This clone appeared once. Here the CDR3 reads CASREQGVKETQYF. CDR3 bases: TGTGCCAGCCGGGAGCAGGGTGTTAAGGAGACCCAGTACTTC. The chain joins TRBV28 to TRBJ2-5; D perhaps matches TRBD2 (6 bases). This CDR3 spans 14 amino acids. The V gene's germline CDR1 is MDHEN and CDR2 SYDVKM. V was cut by 8 bases and J by 5 bases, with 18 bases left in between.

Here the CDR3 reads CASSYDRGSEAFF. CDR3 DNA sequence: TGTGCCAGCAGTTACGACAGGGGCTCTGAAGCTTTCTTT. The rearrangement joins TRBV7-9 to TRBJ1-1, with TRBD1 matching 8 bases. This CDR3 region has 13 residues. CDR1 is SEHNR, CDR2 FQNEAQ, per germline (reference sequence). V shed 6 bases, J shed 6 bases, and the junction held 6 bases outside the gene matches.

The chain employs TRBV11-2 and TRBJ1-6; 8 bases line up with TRBD1. The trim removed 6 bases at V and 2 bases at J, leaving 3 bases unmatched. The CDR3 spans 15 residues. Per the germline V gene, CDR1 is SGHAT and CDR2 is FQNNGV. CDR3 sequence (DNA): TGTGCCAGCAGGGGACAGGATACCTATAATTCACCCCTCCACTTT. It is translated as CASRGQDTYNSPLHF.